One sample yielded the 22 T cell receptor beta chains listed below, sequenced in a study of control samples from healthy donors and cancer patients (dated by TCRdb to the early 2020s). The library was made by the immunoSEQ multiplex PCR assay. The table was pulled from immuneACCESS by TCRdb, which kept in-frame rearrangements only. Such tables lose some clones; where checked, under half of the loss comes from unresolved V genes, and the rest has no known cause. The sample contains 110,000 to 150,000 clones, roughly 94% of them found a single time. Over 12% of the sample rests with the top ten. Sequences were obtained from PBMCs. The receptor source for this set is a man aged 60 to 69 with colorectal cancer.

V usage is TRBV6-2 or TRBV6-3 and J usage is TRBJ2-7; D is unresolved. Germline values: CDR1 MNHEY, CDR2 SVGEGT. Trimming removed 4 bases at V and 6 bases at J, with 10 bases between. The CDR3 runs to 12 residues. DNA of the CDR3: TGTGCCAGCAGTTTTAGTAGGGTCGAGCAGTACTTC. This encodes CASSFSRVEQYF.

As concerns this clone: A junction end diverges from the germline sequence, so it may reflect a read error. The V call is TRBV6-5, the J call TRBJ2-7; the D is unclear. Germline V lookup: CDR1 MNHEY, CDR2 SVGAGI. CDR3 length: 15 residues. CDR3 sequence (DNA): TGTGCCAGCACCAATACCTTTTCCGGGCCGGCAAGCCTTACCTTC. This sequence encodes CASTNTFSGPASLTF.

The chain uses TRBV6-2 or TRBV6-3 and TRBJ2-1; D is ambiguous. Germline V gene lookup returns CDR1 MNHEY and CDR2 SVGEGT. The CDR3 length is 12 residues. Trimming removed 6 bases from V and 2 bases from J, with 5 bases in between. In nucleotides, the CDR3 is TGTGCCAGCAGCCGTACCTACAATGAGCAGTTCTTC. It specifies CASSRTYNEQFF.

The chain has TRBV27 and TRBJ1-1; D is unclear. Between the trimmed V and J ends, which lost 3 bases and 4 bases, there was a span of 18 bases. The germline CDR1 and CDR2 sequences are MNHEY and SMNVEV (reference sequence). This CDR3 is built from 16 residues. The CDR3 spells CASSFSASGGSTEAFF. For the CDR3, the DNA is TGTGCCAGCAGTTTTTCCGCCTCAGGAGGGAGCACTGAAGCTTTCTTT.

The chain combines TRBV6-5 with TRBJ1-4, with unresolved D. The germline V and J ends were trimmed by 2 bases and 8 bases, with 3 bases remaining between them. This CDR3 spans 11 amino acids. Germline V gene lookup returns CDR1 MNHEY and CDR2 SVGAGI. The DNA of the CDR3 is TGTGCCAGCAGTTACAGGGAAAAACTGTTTTTT. Translating it yields CASSYREKLFF.

The chain combines TRBV9 with TRBJ2-3; tentative D call: TRBD2 (7 bases). Looked up from germline, CDR1 is SGDLS and CDR2 is YYNGEE. Trimming removed 0 bases from V and 3 bases from J, with 17 bases in between. The CDR3 is 17 amino acids. The CDR3 protein is CASSVASGGRGTDTQYF. In DNA form, the CDR3 reads TGTGCCAGCAGCGTAGCATCGGGGGGCCGAGGGACAGATACGCAGTATTTT.

This clone was detected once. The chain combines TRBV9 with TRBJ1-2, with D perhaps TRBD1 (6 bases). V lost 0 bases to trimming and J lost 8 bases, with 17 bases between them. Germline assignment: CDR1 SGDLS and CDR2 YYNGEE. CDR3 length: 15 amino acids. DNA of the CDR3: TGTGCCAGCAGCGTAGCTACGGACAGTATCGGGGGCTACACCTTC. Its translation: CASSVATDSIGGYTF.

This chain connects TRBV2 to TRBJ2-3; D not resolved. CDR1 and CDR2 from the germline V gene are SNHLY and FYNNEI. The germline V and J ends were trimmed by 7 bases and 0 bases, with 14 bases remaining between them. CDR3 length: 15 amino acids. CDR3 DNA sequence: TGTGCCAGCATGAGCCTAATGATTAGCACAGATACGCAGTATTTT. This gives the protein CASMSLMISTDTQYF.

The genes are TRBV10-3 and TRBJ2-7; D remains unclear. The CDR3 is 13 residues long. Per germline, CDR1 ENHRY and CDR2 SYGVKD. Trimming cost V 5 bases and J 3 bases, with 11 bases left between them. This CDR3 is CAISQPQNYEQYF. For the CDR3, the DNA is TGTGCCATCAGTCAGCCCCAAAACTACGAGCAGTACTTC.

CDR3 sequence: CASSQGLQETQYF. The CDR3 DNA reads TGTGCCAGCAGCCAAGGGCTTCAAGAGACCCAGTACTTC. This chain joins TRBV14 and TRBJ2-5, with D unresolved. The CDR3 sequence is 13 residues long. Germline CDR1 and CDR2: SGHDN and FVKESK. V lost 1 base and J 2 bases, leaving 5 bases between the germline ends.

This rearrangement joins TRBV9 to TRBJ2-7; no firm D call. This CDR3 is 14 amino acids long. CDR1 is SGDLS, CDR2 YYNGEE, per germline. The V end lost 2 bases, the J end lost 5 bases, and 14 bases lay between the germline ends. CDR3 in DNA: TGTGCCAGCAGCGTCCACCCGGTAAGGGACGAGCAGTACTTC. This codes for CASSVHPVRDEQYF.

The CDR3: CASSYSAGAQPEQYF. CDR3 nucleotide sequence: TGTGCCAGCAGTTACTCGGCAGGGGCCCAGCCCGAGCAGTACTTC. The chain uses TRBV6-2 or TRBV6-3 and TRBJ2-7, with D perhaps matching TRBD1 (6 bases). Germline values: CDR1 MNHEY, CDR2 SVGEGT. The length of the CDR3 is 15 residues. Trimming removed 0 bases at V and 6 bases at J, with 15 bases between.

The CDR3 loop is CASSSTGTEVGYTF. The CDR3 nucleotides are TGTGCCAGCAGCTCGACCGGGACAGAAGTTGGCTACACCTTC. The rearrangement uses TRBV7-2 and TRBJ1-2; TRBD1 matches 7 bases. Germline CDR1 and CDR2: SGHTA and FQGNSA. The CDR3 contains 14 residues. J gave up 7 bases and V 4 bases, and 9 bases lay outside the gene matches.

The chain uses TRBV4-1 and TRBJ2-7; unclear D gene. The germline CDR1 and CDR2 sequences are MGHRA and YSYEKL. CDR3 length: 15 amino acids. The germline V and J ends were trimmed by 0 bases and 1 base, with 10 bases remaining between them. As DNA, the CDR3 is TGCGCCAGCAGCCAAGAATGGGCAGTTTCCTACGAGCAGTACTTC. It translates to CASSQEWAVSYEQYF.

The DNA of the CDR3 is TGCGCCAGCAGCGCAGGGTTATCGTCTAACAATGAGCAGTTCTTC. It translates to CASSAGLSSNNEQFF. The gene calls are TRBV5-1 and TRBJ2-1; tentative D call: TRBD1 (5 bases). Germline V gives CDR1 SGHRS, CDR2 YFSETQ. Deletions cut 4 bases from V and 5 bases from J, with 16 bases between. CDR3 size: 15 residues.

The chain uses TRBV19 and TRBJ1-1; 7 positions match TRBD1. After removal of 4 bases from V and 4 bases from J, the junction contained 6 bases not matched to a gene. CDR1 LNHDA and CDR2 SQIVND come from the germline V gene (reference sequence). The CDR3 sequence is 14 residues long. Here the CDR3 reads CASSRGNRGTEAFF. The CDR3 DNA is TGTGCCAGTAGTAGAGGCAACAGGGGCACTGAAGCTTTCTTT.

This chain links TRBV6-5 with TRBJ1-2; D remains ambiguous. Germline V CDR1 and CDR2: MNHEY, SVGAGI. Trimming took 5 bases from V and 7 from J, leaving 20 bases between them. The CDR3 loop spans 15 amino acids. CDR3 amino acids: CASSPRTARRTGYTF. The CDR3 DNA reads as TGTGCCAGCAGTCCCCGGACCGCCCGACGGACTGGCTACACCTTC.

This chain joins TRBV27 and TRBJ1-1; TRBD1 aligns across 7 bases. Per the germline V gene, CDR1 is MNHEY and CDR2 is SMNVEV (reference sequence). This CDR3 contains 14 residues. V lost 6 bases and J lost 0; bases outside the gene matches: 4. The CDR3 DNA follows: TGTGCCAGCAGGGGACAGACCATGAACACTGAAGCTTTCTTT. Protein: CASRGQTMNTEAFF.

This chain uses TRBV5-1 with TRBJ1-1; TRBD1 agrees at 8 bases. After removal of 4 bases from V and 0 bases from J, the junction contained 8 bases not matched to a gene. Germline CDR1 reads SGHRS; CDR2 reads YFSETQ. There are 16 residues in the CDR3. DNA of the CDR3: TGCGCCAGCAGCCCCGGACAGGGACTAATGAACACTGAAGCTTTCTTT. Its protein product is CASSPGQGLMNTEAFF.

The CDR3 region is CASSKCGGQRYNSPLHF. In DNA form, the CDR3 reads TGTGCCAGCAGCAAATGCGGGGGACAGCGATATAATTCACCCCTCCACTTT. The chain carries TRBV21-1 and TRBJ1-6. TRBV21-1 is recorded as a pseudogene. The CDR3 runs to 17 residues.

V gene TRBV4-1 combines with J gene TRBJ1-3, with TRBD1 matching over 12 bases. With 4 bases clipped from V and 3 bases from J, the junction kept 10 bases outside the gene matches. The CDR3 totals 18 residues. CDR1 MGHRA and CDR2 YSYEKL come from the germline V gene. CDR3 coding DNA: TGCGCCAGCAGCCTTCGCGACGGGACAGGGGGCTTTGGAAACACCATATATTTT. Translated, it gives CASSLRDGTGGFGNTIYF.

The chain couples TRBV7-2 to TRBJ2-5, with TRBD1 matching over 11 bases. V gave up 4 bases and J gave up 5 bases; unmatched junction bases: 0. This CDR3 is 13 amino acids long. Germline lookup yields CDR1 SGHTA and CDR2 FQGNSA. The CDR3 here is CASSWDRGETQYF. DNA for the CDR3: TGTGCCAGCAGCTGGGACAGGGGGGAGACCCAGTACTTC.